Listed here are 25 T cell receptor beta chains from one sample, sequenced in a study of blood T cell repertoires in COVID-19 (dated by TCRdb to 2018 to 2020). The library was prepared using the immunoSEQ multiplex PCR assay. TCRdb limited this immuneACCESS table to in-frame rearrangements with V and J called. A share of clones is missing; checked studies link under half to unresolved V genes, and the rest is unexplained. The sample includes some 250,000 clones, with approximately 87% observed a single time. The top ten hold about 12% of the sample. Material for sequencing was peripheral blood. The receptors derive from a woman aged 25-40 years with COVID-19, enrolled during active disease.

The chain employs TRBV5-1 and TRBJ2-5, with 11 nucleotides matching TRBD1. V gave up 0 bases and J gave up 4 bases; unmatched junction bases: 11. Germline V CDR1 and CDR2: SGHRS, YFSETQ. The CDR3 spans 18 residues. The CDR3: CASSLGVMGQGVGETQYF. The CDR3 region has the DNA TGCGCCAGCAGCTTGGGTGTTATGGGACAGGGGGTCGGAGAGACCCAGTACTTC.

The chain uses TRBV7-2 and TRBJ2-4; 8 bases are shared with TRBD2. The CDR3 loop spans 17 amino acids. CDR1 and CDR2 (germline): SGHTA, FQGNSA. Trimming took 5 bases from V and 2 from J; bases not matched to a gene: 11. The chain's CDR3 is CASSPNRAGVTKNIQYF. DNA for the CDR3: TGTGCCAGCAGCCCCAATAGAGCGGGGGTAACCAAAAACATTCAGTACTTC.

Of note for this clone: Relative to the germline gene, one junction end is altered; a read error may explain this. The gene calls are TRBV6-5 and TRBJ1-2; possible D gene TRBD1, 5 bases. The length of the CDR3 is 11 residues. The V gene's germline CDR1 is MNHEY and CDR2 SVGAGI. CDR3 sequence (DNA): TGTGCCAGCAGCCTTGGGGGGTCGTCCTTCTTC. This sequence encodes CASSLGGSSFF.

V and J are TRBV29-1 and TRBJ1-2, with 9 bases lining up with TRBD1. In germline, CDR1 is SQVTM, CDR2 ANQGSEA. After removal of 6 bases from V and 7 bases from J, the junction contained 3 bases not matched to a gene. The CDR3 loop spans 11 amino acids. The CDR3 DNA reads TGCAGCGTGGGGACAGGGTTTGGCTACACCTTC. Amino acids: CSVGTGFGYTF.

A note on this clone: Other DNA variants within this sample encode the same CDR3. This sequence joins TRBV2 and TRBJ2-2, with D possibly matching TRBD1 (5 bases). Germline V lookup: CDR1 SNHLY, CDR2 FYNNEI. This CDR3 contains 12 residues. Trimming took off 9 bases at V and 5 bases at J, with 10 bases between the two ends. This CDR3 reads CASSRDTGELFF. The CDR3 nucleotides read TGTGCCAGTTCCAGGGATACCGGGGAGCTGTTTTTT.

This clone was detected only once. CDR3 region: CASSYGQNQPQHF. The CDR3 coding sequence is TGTGCCAGTAGTTATGGCCAAAATCAGCCCCAGCATTTT. J is TRBJ1-5 and V is TRBV19; D is unclear. The CDR3 covers 13 residues. Trimming took off 5 bases at V and 4 bases at J, with 9 bases between the two ends. Germline V lookup: CDR1 LNHDA, CDR2 SQIVND (reference sequence). Variable domain in full (rest from reference TRBV19 and TRBJ1-5): DGGITQSPKYLFRKEGQNVTLSCEQNLNHDAMYWYRQDPGQGLRLIYYSQIVNDFQKGDIAEGYSVSREKKESFPLTVTSAQKNPTAFYLCASSYGQNQPQHFGDGTRLSIL.

The chain is built from TRBV5-1 and TRBJ1-1; the match to TRBD1 covers 7 bases. CDR1 SGHRS and CDR2 YFSETQ come from the germline V gene. CDR3 size: 15 residues. Trimming at V came to 4 bases and at J to 2 bases, leaving 8 bases not matched to a gene. The CDR3 reads CASSQTGADNTEAFF. CDR3 DNA sequence: TGCGCCAGCAGCCAAACAGGGGCGGACAACACTGAAGCTTTCTTT.

The rearrangement joins TRBV6-1 to TRBJ2-7, with 9 bases aligning to TRBD2. Germline CDR1 and CDR2: MNHNS and SASEGT. V lost 2 bases, J lost 4 bases, and 6 bases stayed unmatched. CDR3 length: 15 amino acids. The CDR3 DNA sequence: TGTGCCAGCAGTGAATTTCAGCGGGGGGCTTACGAGCAGTACTTC. Protein product: CASSEFQRGAYEQYF.

V usage is TRBV7-8 and J usage is TRBJ2-7; tentative D call: TRBD1 (5 bases). Germline-derived CDR1 and CDR2 are SGHVS and FQNEAQ. Trimming took 6 bases from V and 8 from J, leaving 14 bases between them. This CDR3 region has 12 residues. The CDR3 DNA reads as TGTGCCAGCAGGGGTATTGAGGACAAGCAGTACTTC. Its protein product is CASRGIEDKQYF.

The V gene is TRBV9, the J gene TRBJ1-2; no reliable D call. CDR1 is SGDLS, CDR2 YYNGEE, per germline. Trimming cost V 4 bases and J 2 bases, with 12 bases left between them. The CDR3 contains 14 residues. The CDR3 bases are TGTGCCAGCAGCTACTGGGAGGGCAACTATGGCTACACCTTC. Amino acids: CASSYWEGNYGYTF.

This chain links TRBV6-5 with TRBJ2-7; 9 nucleotides align to TRBD1. V lost 5 bases and J lost 7; bases outside the gene matches: 3. The CDR3 length is 12 residues. Germline-derived CDR1 and CDR2 are MNHEY and SVGAGI. CDR3 sequence reads: CASSTGQGEQYF. CDR3 in DNA: TGTGCCAGCAGTACGGGACAGGGAGAGCAGTACTTC.

The V and J genes are TRBV4-1 and TRBJ1-3; D call uncertain. Germline V gene lookup returns CDR1 MGHRA and CDR2 YSYEKL. V was clipped by 0 bases and J by 0 bases, with 12 bases between them. This CDR3 is 17 amino acids long. The CDR3 DNA reads as TGCGCCAGCAGCCAAGATGGTCTATTAAACTCTGGAAACACCATATATTTT. Translating gives CASSQDGLLNSGNTIYF.

The chain has TRBV24-1 and TRBJ1-2; possible D gene TRBD1, 5 bases. Germline V gives CDR1 KGHDR, CDR2 SFDVKD. This CDR3 spans 16 amino acids. V lost 2 bases and J 2 bases, leaving 14 bases between the germline ends. This CDR3 is CATSDSAKAGNYGYTF. The DNA of the CDR3 is TGTGCCACCAGTGATTCGGCGAAGGCAGGGAACTATGGCTACACCTTC.

J is TRBJ2-6 and V is TRBV18, with TRBD1 identical over 10 bases. Germline assignment: CDR1 KGHSH and CDR2 LQKENI. This CDR3 has 17 amino acids. The trim removed 6 bases at V and 2 bases at J, leaving 7 bases unmatched. As DNA, the CDR3 is TGTGCCAGCTCCACGGGACAGGGGCCCCCTGGGGCCAACGTCCTGACTTTC. Residues: CASSTGQGPPGANVLTF.

The gene calls are TRBV18 and TRBJ1-2; TRBD1 aligns across 9 bases. The germline CDR1 and CDR2 sequences are KGHSH and LQKENI. The J segment lost 4 bases and the V segment lost 3 bases, leaving 12 bases of the junction unmatched. The CDR3 is made up of 17 amino acids. In DNA form, the CDR3 reads TGTGCCAGCTCACCTCCACTACTGACAGGGGGTAGCTATGGCTACACCTTC. Amino acids: CASSPPLLTGGSYGYTF.

The chain is built from TRBV19 and TRBJ1-3; a possible D gene is TRBD1 (6 bases). The CDR3 extends over 15 amino acids. Germline V gene lookup returns CDR1 LNHDA and CDR2 SQIVND (reference sequence). V dropped 6 bases and J dropped 0 bases, with 12 bases sitting between them. The CDR3 sequence is CASSDRLHSGNTIYF. The CDR3 DNA is TGTGCCAGTAGCGACAGGCTACACTCTGGAAACACCATATATTTT. Combining the CDR3 with reference TRBV19 and TRBJ1-3 gives the whole variable domain DGGITQSPKYLFRKEGQNVTLSCEQNLNHDAMYWYRQDPGQGLRLIYYSQIVNDFQKGDIAEGYSVSREKKESFPLTVTSAQKNPTAFYLCASSDRLHSGNTIYFGEGSWLTVV.

This chain connects TRBV7-9 to TRBJ1-1; TRBD1 aligns across 7 bases. Trimming removed 5 bases from V and 4 bases from J; junction bases left unmatched: 4. CDR3 length equals 13 residues. Germline V gene lookup returns CDR1 SEHNR and CDR2 FQNEAQ (reference sequence). CDR3 sequence reads: CASSAQGGTEAFF. The CDR3, as DNA: TGTGCCAGCAGCGCGCAGGGGGGCACTGAAGCTTTCTTT.

The chain has TRBV5-4 and TRBJ1-2; 7 nucleotides match TRBD1. The V gene's germline CDR1 is SGHNT and CDR2 YYREEE (reference sequence). The CDR3 is made up of 16 amino acids. Losses at the gene ends were 4 bases for V and 0 bases for J; bases not matched to a gene: 9. The CDR3 protein is CASSKAGTDSNYGYTF. CDR3 nucleotides: TGTGCCAGCAGCAAGGCTGGGACAGATTCTAACTATGGCTACACCTTC.

The CDR3 DNA is TGTGCCTGGAGGGGGCGGACAGTTTACGATGGAAACACCATATATTTT. This encodes CAWRGRTVYDGNTIYF. This chain uses TRBV30 with TRBJ1-3, with a possible D match to TRBD1 (6 bases). Per the germline V gene, CDR1 is GTSNPN and CDR2 is SVGIG (reference sequence). The CDR3 sequence is 16 residues long. V was trimmed by 3 bases and J by 3 bases, leaving 18 bases between them.

V usage is TRBV2 and J usage is TRBJ2-1, with 7 bases lining up with TRBD1. Germline CDR1 SNHLY, CDR2 FYNNEI. The J segment lost 0 bases and the V segment lost 8 bases, leaving 7 bases of the junction unmatched. The CDR3 sequence is 15 residues long. The CDR3 protein is CASHLTGTSYNEQFF. The CDR3 DNA reads TGTGCCAGCCACCTGACAGGGACCTCCTACAATGAGCAGTTCTTC.

The genes are TRBV28 and TRBJ2-3, with 7 bases identical to TRBD2. V lost 7 bases, J lost 5 bases, and 9 bases stayed unmatched. Per the germline V gene, CDR1 is MDHEN and CDR2 is SYDVKM. The CDR3 spans 14 residues. The CDR3 is CASIPGRVRDTQYF. The CDR3 DNA sequence: TGTGCCAGCATCCCGGGGAGGGTAAGAGATACGCAGTATTTT.

This clone occurred a few times. The chain couples TRBV19 to TRBJ1-5; tentative D call: TRBD1 (6 bases). The CDR3 is 13 residues long. CDR1 and CDR2 (germline): LNHDA, SQIVND (reference sequence). The V end lost 7 bases, the J end lost 6 bases, and 13 bases lay between the germline ends. This CDR3 reads CASTVGGTQPQHF. The CDR3 region has the DNA TGTGCCAGTACGGTAGGGGGAACTCAGCCCCAGCATTTT.

V usage is TRBV7-9 and J usage is TRBJ2-5; 10 bases agree with TRBD1. This CDR3 has 16 residues. Germline assignment: CDR1 SEHNR and CDR2 FQNEAQ (reference sequence). J was trimmed by 5 bases and V by 0 bases; bases with no gene match: 6. CDR3 region: CASSLAGDRGGETQYF. The CDR3 DNA is TGTGCCAGCAGCTTAGCTGGGGACAGGGGAGGGGAGACCCAGTACTTC.

The chain has TRBV5-8 and TRBJ1-1; D is uncertain. Germline-derived CDR1 and CDR2 are SGHTS and YDEGEE. The V end was cut by 4 bases, the J end by 5 bases, with 21 bases between. The length of the CDR3 is 16 residues. The CDR3 DNA follows: TGTGCCAGCAGCCCTGTTAACCGGGAAAGGAGTACTGAAGCTTTCTTT. Its translation is CASSPVNRERSTEAFF. Combining the CDR3 with reference TRBV5-8 and TRBJ1-1 gives the whole variable domain EAGVTQSPTHLIKTRGQQATLRCSPISGHTSVYWYQQALGLGLQFLLWYDEGEERNRGNFPPRFSGRQFPNYSSELNVNALELEDSALYLCASSPVNRERSTEAFFGQGTRLTVV.

In this sample, this clone turned up a few times. The J gene is TRBJ1-3, the V gene TRBV5-6, with unresolved D. This CDR3 has 14 amino acids. V was trimmed by 5 bases and J by 0 bases, leaving 9 bases between them. Germline V gene lookup returns CDR1 SGHDT and CDR2 YYEEEE. In DNA form, the CDR3 reads TGTGCCAGCAGGTTTCGGAGCTCTGGAAACACCATATATTTT. Translation: CASRFRSSGNTIYF.